The next 9 T cell receptor beta chains were all read from a single sample in a study of T-cell memory formation after mild COVID-19 (dated by TCRdb to about 2021). Library preparation employed 5' RACE. TCRdb lists the instrument as Illumina NovaSeq 6000. In-frame beta chains were kept once TCRdb had trimmed the public reads at Q25 with fastp and called clones with MiXCR. One record per CDR3 amino acid sequence lists the most common genes and DNA. This sample comprises about 350,000 distinct CDR3 sequences, approximately 15% of them detected only once. The ten largest clones capture about a fifth of the sample. The material sequenced was PBMCs or a T cell subset sorted from them (not recorded which). The receptors derive from a young man who had mild COVID-19 (a few samples of this study predate the infection). The sample titles of this study are shuffled in the database, so cell type and time point are left out; the donor was told from shared clones.

The chain joins TRBV30 to TRBJ1-1; D unclear. Germline assignment: CDR1 GTSNPN and CDR2 SVGIG (reference sequence). The CDR3 sequence is 11 residues long. V lost 5 bases to trimming and J lost 11 bases, with 15 bases between them. In DNA form, the CDR3 reads TGTGCCTGGGACGTACGGGGTCCTGCTTTCTTT. It translates to CAWDVRGPAFF.

This clonotype has a handful of counts. The J gene is TRBJ2-7, the V gene TRBV20-1, with 8 bases matching TRBD1. This CDR3 spans 16 amino acids. V shed 4 bases, J shed 6 bases, and the junction held 17 bases outside the gene matches. CDR1 DFQATT and CDR2 SNEGSKA come from the germline V gene (reference sequence). The CDR3 reads CSAKLAQDRVIGEQYV. The DNA for the CDR3 is TGCAGTGCTAAGTTAGCCCAGGACAGGGTTATCGGCGAGCAGTACGTC.

The chain links TRBV12-3 or TRBV12-4 to TRBJ1-4, with TRBD1 identical over 9 bases. The CDR3 is 17 amino acids. J lost 7 bases, V lost 6 bases, and 15 bases had no gene match. The CDR3 spells CASRTSTGGAFGEKLFF. In DNA form, the CDR3 reads TGTGCCAGCAGAACCTCTACAGGGGGCGCTTTTGGTGAAAAACTGTTTTTT.

This clonotype was seen many times. The rearrangement links TRBV18 to TRBJ2-7, with 7 bases lining up with TRBD1. The V segment lost 0 bases and the J segment 3 bases; nucleotides outside the gene matches: 8. The germline V gene has CDR1 KGHSH and CDR2 LQKENI. The CDR3 totals 16 residues. The CDR3 nucleotides are TGTGCCAGCTCACCACCGGGTACAGGGGTCCTCTACGAGCAGTACTTC. Residues: CASSPPGTGVLYEQYF.

The gene calls are TRBV10-3 and TRBJ1-3; no clear D gene. Trimming removed 8 bases from V and 0 bases from J, with 11 bases in between. The CDR3 extends over 14 amino acids. Germline assignment: CDR1 ENHRY and CDR2 SYGVKD. CDR3 amino acids: CAIGQAGSGNTIYF. Written as DNA, the CDR3 is TGTGCCATCGGGCAGGCCGGCTCTGGAAACACCATATATTTT.

This clonotype was detected a few times. J is TRBJ2-1 and V is TRBV20-1; 9 bases map to TRBD2. Germline V gene lookup returns CDR1 DFQATT and CDR2 SNEGSKA (reference sequence). V trimming: 2 bases; J trimming: 7 bases; junction bases outside the gene matches: 9. The CDR3 runs to 15 residues. CDR3 in DNA: TGCAGTGCTAGATTGAGCGGGGGGCCTCATAATGAGCAGTTCTTC. This sequence encodes CSARLSGGPHNEQFF.

This chain links TRBV6-2 or TRBV6-3 with TRBJ2-2, with 10 nucleotides matching TRBD1. V dropped 4 bases and J dropped 4; count of bases not matched to a gene: 9. There are 17 residues in the CDR3. Germline V gene sequence: CDR1 MNHEY, CDR2 SVGEGT. DNA for the CDR3: TGTGCCAGCAGTTTTTCCGGGACAGGGGCTCTCACCGGGGAGCTGTTTTTT. This codes for CASSFSGTGALTGELFF.

The V call is TRBV7-2, the J call TRBJ1-6; D is unclear. Germline assignment: CDR1 SGHTA and CDR2 FQGNSA. The CDR3 has 12 amino acids. V lost 1 base and J lost 13, with 8 bases in between. The CDR3 is CASSLGPRPLHF. CDR3 DNA: TGTGCCAGCAGCTTAGGGCCCAGGCCCCTCCACTTT.

This clonotype was recorded many times. The rearrangement uses TRBV5-1 and TRBJ1-1; tentative D call: TRBD1 (6 bases). The CDR3 has 13 residues. Trimming left V 1 base short and J 7 bases short, with 11 bases between. CDR1 and CDR2 from the germline V gene are SGHRS and YFSETQ. CDR3 in amino acids: CASSLHRDDEAFF. CDR3 nucleotide sequence: TGCGCCAGCAGCTTGCACAGGGACGATGAAGCTTTCTTT.